This record looks at one TCR beta chain sequence and its context. The antigen is unknown. Profiling relied on immunoSEQ multiplex PCR, and the TCRdb table lists in-frame clones only, not all of them. This sample has 100,000 or so clones, with just over 90% found just once. V lost 1 base and J 12 bases, leaving 7 bases between the germline ends. CDR1 is MGHRA and CDR2 is YSYEKL in the germline V gene. CDR3 length: 11 residues. The data were obtained in a study of siplizumab effects on memory and regulatory T cells. Study observations and caveats: Proliferating Tregs in siplizumab cultures were never verified as suppressive.

The TCR originated in a human donor in good health. The chain joins TRBV4-1 to TRBJ2-1; D ambiguous. Sequences were obtained from CD4+ T cells sorted from blood. The CDR3 sequence: CASSQGRMQFF. CDR3 DNA: TGCGCCAGCAGCCAAGGGCGTATGCAGTTCTTC.